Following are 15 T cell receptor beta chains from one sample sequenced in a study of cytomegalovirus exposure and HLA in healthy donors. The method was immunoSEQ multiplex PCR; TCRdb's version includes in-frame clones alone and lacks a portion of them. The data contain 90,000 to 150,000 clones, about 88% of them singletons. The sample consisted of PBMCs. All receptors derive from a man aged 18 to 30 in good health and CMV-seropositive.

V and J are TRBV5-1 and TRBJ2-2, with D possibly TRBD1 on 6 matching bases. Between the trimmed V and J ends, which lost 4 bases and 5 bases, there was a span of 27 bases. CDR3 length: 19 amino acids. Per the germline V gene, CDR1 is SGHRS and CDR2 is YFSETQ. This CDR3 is CASSPGREGGMAVTGELFF. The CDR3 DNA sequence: TGCGCCAGCAGCCCCGGACGGGAAGGGGGAATGGCGGTAACCGGGGAGCTGTTTTTT.

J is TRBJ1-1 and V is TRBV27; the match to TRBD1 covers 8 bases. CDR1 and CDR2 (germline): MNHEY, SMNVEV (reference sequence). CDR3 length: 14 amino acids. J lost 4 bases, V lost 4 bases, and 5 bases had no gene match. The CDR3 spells CASSYGQGTTEAFF. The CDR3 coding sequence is TGTGCCAGCAGTTACGGACAGGGAACCACTGAAGCTTTCTTT.

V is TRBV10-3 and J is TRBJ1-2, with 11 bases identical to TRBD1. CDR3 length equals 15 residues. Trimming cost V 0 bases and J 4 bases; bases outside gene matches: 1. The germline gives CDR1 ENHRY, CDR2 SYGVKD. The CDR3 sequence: CAISESGTGGYGYTF. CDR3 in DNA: TGTGCCATCAGTGAGTCGGGGACAGGGGGCTATGGCTACACCTTC.

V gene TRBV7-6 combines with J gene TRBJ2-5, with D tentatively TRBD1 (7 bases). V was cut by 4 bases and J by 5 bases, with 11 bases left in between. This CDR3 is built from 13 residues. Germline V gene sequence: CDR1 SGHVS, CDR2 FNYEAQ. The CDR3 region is CASSWQGGETQYF. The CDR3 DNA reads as TGTGCCAGCAGCTGGCAGGGGGGCGAGACCCAGTACTTC.

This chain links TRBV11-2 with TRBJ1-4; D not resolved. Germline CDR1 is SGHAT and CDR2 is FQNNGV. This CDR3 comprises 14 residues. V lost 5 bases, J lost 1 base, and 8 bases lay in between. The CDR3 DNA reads TGTGCCAGCAGCCTGATCAGAACTAATGAAAAACTGTTTTTT. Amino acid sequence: CASSLIRTNEKLFF.

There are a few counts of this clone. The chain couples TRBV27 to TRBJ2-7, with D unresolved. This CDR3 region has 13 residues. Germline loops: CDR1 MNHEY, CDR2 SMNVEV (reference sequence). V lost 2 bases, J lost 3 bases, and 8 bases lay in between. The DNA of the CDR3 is TGTGCCAGCAGTTTAGGTCAGGACTACGAGCAGTACTTC. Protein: CASSLGQDYEQYF.

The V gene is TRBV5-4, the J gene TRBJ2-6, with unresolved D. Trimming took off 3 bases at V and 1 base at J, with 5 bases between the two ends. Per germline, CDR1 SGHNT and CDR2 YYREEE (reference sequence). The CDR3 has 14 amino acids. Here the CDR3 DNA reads TGTGCCAGCAGCTACTATTCTGGGGCCAACGTCCTGACTTTC. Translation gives CASSYYSGANVLTF. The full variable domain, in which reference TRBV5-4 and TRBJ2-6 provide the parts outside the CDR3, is ETGVTQSPTHLIKTRGQQVTLRCSSQSGHNTVSWYQQALGQGPQFIFQYYREEENGRGNFPPRFSGLQFPNYSSELNVNALELDDSALYLCASSYYSGANVLTFGAGSRLTVL.

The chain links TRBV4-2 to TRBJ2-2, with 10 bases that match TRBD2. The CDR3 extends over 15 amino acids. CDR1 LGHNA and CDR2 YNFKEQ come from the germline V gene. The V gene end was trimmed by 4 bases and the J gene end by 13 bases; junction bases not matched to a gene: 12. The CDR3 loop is CASSPGGTSVSGLFF. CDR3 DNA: TGTGCCAGCAGCCCCGGAGGGACTAGCGTTTCGGGGCTGTTTTTT.

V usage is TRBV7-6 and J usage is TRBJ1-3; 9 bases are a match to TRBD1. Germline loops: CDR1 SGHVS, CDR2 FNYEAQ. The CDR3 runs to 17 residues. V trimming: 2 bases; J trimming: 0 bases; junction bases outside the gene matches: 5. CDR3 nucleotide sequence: TGTGCCAGCAGCTTATATGGGACAGGGACCTCTGGAAACACCATATATTTT. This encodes CASSLYGTGTSGNTIYF.

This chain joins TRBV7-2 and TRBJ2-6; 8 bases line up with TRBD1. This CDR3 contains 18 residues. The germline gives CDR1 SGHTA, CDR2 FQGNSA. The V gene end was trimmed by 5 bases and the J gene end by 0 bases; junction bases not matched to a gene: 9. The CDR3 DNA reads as TGTGCCAGCAGCCCCGGACAGGGTCTGAGCTCTGGGGCCAACGTCCTGACTTTC. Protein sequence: CASSPGQGLSSGANVLTF.

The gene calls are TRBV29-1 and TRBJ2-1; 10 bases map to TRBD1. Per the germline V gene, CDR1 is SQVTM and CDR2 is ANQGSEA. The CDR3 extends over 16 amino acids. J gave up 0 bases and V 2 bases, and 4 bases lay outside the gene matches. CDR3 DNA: TGCAGCGTTGAAAGGACAGGGGGGTTCTCCTACAATGAGCAGTTCTTC. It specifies CSVERTGGFSYNEQFF.

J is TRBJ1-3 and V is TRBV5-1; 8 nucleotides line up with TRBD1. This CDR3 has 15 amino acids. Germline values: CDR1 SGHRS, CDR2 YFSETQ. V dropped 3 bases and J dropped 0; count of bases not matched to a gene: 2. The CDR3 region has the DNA TGCGCCAGCAGCTGGGGGACAGGCTCTGGAAACACCATATATTTT. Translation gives CASSWGTGSGNTIYF.

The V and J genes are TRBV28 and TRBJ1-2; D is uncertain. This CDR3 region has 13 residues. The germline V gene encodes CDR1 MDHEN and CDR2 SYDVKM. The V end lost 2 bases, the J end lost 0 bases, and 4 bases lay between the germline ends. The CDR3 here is CASSLTANYGYTF. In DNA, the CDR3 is TGTGCCAGCAGTTTAACAGCTAACTATGGCTACACCTTC.

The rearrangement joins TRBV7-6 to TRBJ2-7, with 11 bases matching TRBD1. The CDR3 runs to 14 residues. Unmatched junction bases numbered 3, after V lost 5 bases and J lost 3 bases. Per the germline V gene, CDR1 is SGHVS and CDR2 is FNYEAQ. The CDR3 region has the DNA TGTGCCAGCAGCGACGGGACAGGGGGCTACGAGCAGTACTTC. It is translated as CASSDGTGGYEQYF.

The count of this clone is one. In nucleotides, the CDR3 is TGCGCCAGCAGCCCAAACAGAGACGTTAATGAAAAACTGTTTTTT. Protein sequence: CASSPNRDVNEKLFF. The V gene is TRBV4-3, the J gene TRBJ1-4; the D is unclear. V was clipped by 4 bases and J by 4 bases, with 13 bases between them. From germline, CDR1 is LGHNA and CDR2 YSLEER. The CDR3 is 15 amino acids.